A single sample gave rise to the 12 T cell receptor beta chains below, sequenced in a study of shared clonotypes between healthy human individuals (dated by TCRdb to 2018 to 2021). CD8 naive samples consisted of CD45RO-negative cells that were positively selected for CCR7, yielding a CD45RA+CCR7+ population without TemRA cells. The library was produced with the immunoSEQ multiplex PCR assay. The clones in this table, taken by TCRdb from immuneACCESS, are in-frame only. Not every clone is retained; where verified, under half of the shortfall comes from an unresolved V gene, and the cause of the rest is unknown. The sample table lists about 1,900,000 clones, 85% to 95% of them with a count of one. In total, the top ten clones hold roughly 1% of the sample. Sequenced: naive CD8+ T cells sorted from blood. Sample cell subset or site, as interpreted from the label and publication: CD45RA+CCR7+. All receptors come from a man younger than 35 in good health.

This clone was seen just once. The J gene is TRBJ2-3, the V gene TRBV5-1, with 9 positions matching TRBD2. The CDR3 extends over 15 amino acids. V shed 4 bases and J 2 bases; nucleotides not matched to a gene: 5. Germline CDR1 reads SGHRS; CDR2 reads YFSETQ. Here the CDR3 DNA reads TGCGCCAGCAGCGAGCGGGAGGTCGACACAGATACGCAGTATTTT. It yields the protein CASSEREVDTDTQYF.

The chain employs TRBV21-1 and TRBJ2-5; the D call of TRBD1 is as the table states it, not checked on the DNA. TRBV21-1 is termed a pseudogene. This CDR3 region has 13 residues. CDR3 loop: CASGYRDSETQYF. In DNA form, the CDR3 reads TGTGCCAGCGGATACAGGGATTCGGAGACCCAGTACTTC.

This chain's CDR3 is CASSMSVDFNQPQHF. CDR3 DNA sequence: TGTGCCAGTAGTATGTCAGTGGACTTTAACCAGCCCCAGCATTTT. This sequence joins TRBV19 and TRBJ1-5; no firm D call. V was clipped by 3 bases and J by 7 bases, with 16 bases between them. Germline values: CDR1 LNHDA, CDR2 SQIVND (reference sequence). This CDR3 is built from 15 residues.

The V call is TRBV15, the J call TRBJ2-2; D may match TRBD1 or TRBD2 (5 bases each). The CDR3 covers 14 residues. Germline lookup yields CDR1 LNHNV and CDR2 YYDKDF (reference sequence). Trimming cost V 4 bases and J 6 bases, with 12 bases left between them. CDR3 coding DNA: TGTGCCACCAGCACGGGGACGGGCCCCGGGGAGCTGTTTTTT. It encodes CATSTGTGPGELFF.

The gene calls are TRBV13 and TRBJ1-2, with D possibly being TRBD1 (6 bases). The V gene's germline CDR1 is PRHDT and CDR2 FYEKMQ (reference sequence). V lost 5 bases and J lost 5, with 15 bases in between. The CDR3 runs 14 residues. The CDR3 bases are TGTGCCAGCAGCCAAAGACAGGTTAGGTATGGCTACACCTTC. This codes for CASSQRQVRYGYTF.

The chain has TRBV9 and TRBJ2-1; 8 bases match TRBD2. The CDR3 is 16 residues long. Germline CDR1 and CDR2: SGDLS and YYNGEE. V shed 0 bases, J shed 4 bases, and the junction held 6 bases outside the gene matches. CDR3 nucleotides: TGTGCCAGCAGCGTAGAACTAGCGGCCTTTTACAATGAGCAGTTCTTC. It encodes CASSVELAAFYNEQFF.

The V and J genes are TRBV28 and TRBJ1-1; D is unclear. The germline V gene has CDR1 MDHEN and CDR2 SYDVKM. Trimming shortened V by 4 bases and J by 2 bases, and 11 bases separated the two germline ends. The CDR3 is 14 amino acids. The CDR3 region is CASSSNSENTEAFF. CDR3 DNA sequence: TGTGCCAGCAGTTCAAACAGCGAAAACACTGAAGCTTTCTTT.

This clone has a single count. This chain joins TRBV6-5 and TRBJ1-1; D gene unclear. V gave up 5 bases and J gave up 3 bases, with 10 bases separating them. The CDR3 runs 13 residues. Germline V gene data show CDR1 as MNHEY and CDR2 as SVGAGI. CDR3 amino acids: CASSNNGDTEAFF. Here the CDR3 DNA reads TGTGCCAGCAGTAATAACGGAGACACTGAAGCTTTCTTT.

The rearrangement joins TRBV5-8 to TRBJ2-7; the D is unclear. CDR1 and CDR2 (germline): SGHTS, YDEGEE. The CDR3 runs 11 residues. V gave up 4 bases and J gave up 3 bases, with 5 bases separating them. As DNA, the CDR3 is TGTGCCAGCAGCACCCACTACGAGCAGTACTTC. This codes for CASSTHYEQYF. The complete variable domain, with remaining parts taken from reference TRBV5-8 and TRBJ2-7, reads EAGVTQSPTHLIKTRGQQATLRCSPISGHTSVYWYQQALGLGLQFLLWYDEGEERNRGNFPPRFSGRQFPNYSSELNVNALELEDSALYLCASSTHYEQYFGPGTRLTVT.

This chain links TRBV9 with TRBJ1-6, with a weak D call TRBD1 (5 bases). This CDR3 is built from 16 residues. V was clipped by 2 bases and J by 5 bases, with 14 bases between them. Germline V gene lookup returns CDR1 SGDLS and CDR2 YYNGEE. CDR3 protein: CASSVTGGTDNSPLHF. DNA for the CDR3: TGTGCCAGCAGCGTTACGGGGGGAACTGATAATTCACCCCTCCACTTT.

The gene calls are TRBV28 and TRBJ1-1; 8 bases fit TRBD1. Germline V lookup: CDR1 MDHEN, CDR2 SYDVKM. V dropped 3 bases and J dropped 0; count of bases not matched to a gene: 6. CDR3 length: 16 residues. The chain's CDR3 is CASSFGQGAMNTEAFF. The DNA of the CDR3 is TGTGCCAGCAGTTTTGGTCAGGGGGCTATGAACACTGAAGCTTTCTTT.

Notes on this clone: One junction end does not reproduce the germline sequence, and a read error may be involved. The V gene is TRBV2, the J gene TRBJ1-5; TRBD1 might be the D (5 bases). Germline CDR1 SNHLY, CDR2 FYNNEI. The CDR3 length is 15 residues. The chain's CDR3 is CASREDSSFNQPQHF. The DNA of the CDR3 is TGTGCCAGCAGAGAAGACAGTTCCTTCAATCAGCCCCAGCATTTT.